The entry that follows covers one T cell receptor (beta chain) sequence. Its specificity is unknown. This record comes from a study of T cells in localized non-small cell lung cancer. General study findings and limits: Uninvolved adjacent lung showed the highest T cell clonality, exceeding tumor. Sequencing involved a lone tumor region, leaving heterogeneity possible. Adjacent lung exhibited a median of about 50 among the 100 most abundant tumor clones. Longer overall survival accompanied higher blood T cell density.

This CDR3 has 17 amino acids. The germline V gene encodes CDR1 SGHRS and CDR2 YFSETQ. V was clipped by 2 bases and J by 6 bases; unmatched bases: 13. Data came from immunoSEQ multiplex PCR; TCRdb stores just in-frame clones and leaves some out. Of tens of thousands of clones listed, 84% are singletons. This receptor was obtained from a female donor at least 60 years old with stage I lung adenocarcinoma. The chain is built from TRBV5-1 and TRBJ2-2; 7 positions agree with TRBD1. The material was peripheral blood, obtained before any cancer treatment. This CDR3 reads CASSFTQGSSMAGELFF. The CDR3 DNA reads as TGCGCCAGCAGCTTCACACAGGGGTCGTCCATGGCCGGGGAGCTGTTTTTT.